One sample yielded the 20 T cell receptor beta chains listed below, sequenced in a study of cytomegalovirus exposure and HLA in healthy donors. Primers: 60 Vbeta forward and 13 Jbeta reverse. Measured with immunoSEQ multiplex PCR; TCRdb has only the in-frame clones, and not every one. In the table there are about 120,000 clones, 77% of which are singletons. Specimen: PBMCs. These receptors originate from a man aged 40-49 years in good health and CMV-seropositive.

The chain is built from TRBV7-3 and TRBJ2-4; weak D call: TRBD1 (5 bases). The CDR3 runs to 15 residues. The V gene's germline CDR1 is SGHTA and CDR2 FQGTGA. V lost 4 bases to trimming and J lost 5 bases, with 15 bases between them. CDR3: CASSSDPGLQNIQYF. In DNA form, the CDR3 reads TGTGCCAGCAGCTCCGACCCAGGGTTACAAAACATTCAGTACTTC.

The DNA of the CDR3 is TGTGCCAGCAGTGAATGGAGGGTAGCGGGGGGACACAATGAGCAGTTCTTC. As protein: CASSEWRVAGGHNEQFF. J is TRBJ2-1 and V is TRBV25-1; 10 bases are shared with TRBD2. Losses at the gene ends were 1 base for V and 5 bases for J; bases not matched to a gene: 8. Germline values: CDR1 MGHDK, CDR2 SYGVNS. This CDR3 has 17 amino acids. The whole variable domain, remainder taken from reference TRBV25-1 and TRBJ2-1, is EADIYQTPRYLVIGTGKKITLECSQTMGHDKMYWYQQDPGMELHLIHYSYGVNSTEKGDLSSESTVSRIRTEHFPLTLESARPSHTSQYLCASSEWRVAGGHNEQFFGPGTRLTVL.

The rearrangement uses TRBV7-2 and TRBJ1-2; TRBD1 is a possible D gene (6 bases). The CDR3 consists of 13 residues. Trimming took off 5 bases at V and 4 bases at J, with 11 bases between the two ends. Germline V gene lookup returns CDR1 SGHTA and CDR2 FQGNSA. For the CDR3, the DNA is TGTGCCAGCAGCCTACAGGGTTCCTATGGCTACACCTTC. This codes for CASSLQGSYGYTF.

This clone showed up just a few times. The V call is TRBV7-9, the J call TRBJ1-5; maybe TRBD1 (5 bases). Deletions cut 2 bases from V and 0 bases from J, with 5 bases between. Germline assignment: CDR1 SEHNR and CDR2 FQNEAQ (reference sequence). The CDR3 runs 14 residues. The CDR3 spells CASSLRGSNQPQHF. CDR3 coding DNA: TGTGCCAGCAGCTTAAGGGGTAGCAATCAGCCCCAGCATTTT.

The rearrangement uses TRBV7-3 and TRBJ2-1; D is undetermined. The CDR3 has 11 amino acids. Germline assignment: CDR1 SGHTA and CDR2 FQGTGA. V was pared by 2 bases and J by 8 bases, with 4 bases between. The CDR3 region is CASSLYHEQFF. The DNA for the CDR3 is TGTGCCAGCAGCTTATATCATGAGCAGTTCTTC.

The V call is TRBV11-2, the J call TRBJ1-1, with D unresolved. V was cut by 4 bases and J by 1 base, with 4 bases left in between. CDR3 length: 12 residues. CDR1 and CDR2 (germline): SGHAT, FQNNGV. In DNA form, the CDR3 reads TGTGCCAGCAGCTCAGGGAACACTGAAGCTTTCTTT. Amino acid sequence: CASSSGNTEAFF.

The chain uses TRBV6-4 and TRBJ2-3; 8 bases match TRBD2. The CDR3 length is 15 residues. With V trimmed by 2 bases and J by 4 bases, 5 bases remained unmatched. Germline CDR1 is MRHNA and CDR2 is SNTAGT. The CDR3 loop is CASSDDTGGPDTQYF. The CDR3 DNA follows: TGTGCCAGCAGTGACGATACGGGGGGGCCAGATACGCAGTATTTT.

Only a few counts were recorded for this clone. The V gene is TRBV6-5, the J gene TRBJ2-5, with 7 bases that match TRBD2. Germline loops: CDR1 MNHEY, CDR2 SVGAGI. This CDR3 is built from 14 residues. The V segment lost 2 bases and the J segment 5 bases; nucleotides outside the gene matches: 5. Here the CDR3 DNA reads TGTGCCAGCAGTTACCGCGGGCGGGAGGAGACCCAGTACTTC. Translated: CASSYRGREETQYF.

The V gene is TRBV7-6, the J gene TRBJ2-7; 8 bases match TRBD2. V gave up 1 base and J gave up 2 bases; unmatched junction bases: 13. Germline values: CDR1 SGHVS, CDR2 FNYEAQ. There are 18 residues in the CDR3. The CDR3 protein is CASSLEMVAGSLPYEQYF. The CDR3 DNA is TGTGCCAGCAGCTTAGAAATGGTAGCGGGGAGCCTTCCCTACGAGCAGTACTTC.

This chain uses TRBV5-8 with TRBJ2-7; 9 bases are a match to TRBD1. CDR1 and CDR2 (germline): SGHTS, YDEGEE. Trimming cost V 4 bases and J 3 bases; bases outside gene matches: 2. The CDR3 sequence is 13 residues long. DNA for the CDR3: TGTGCCAGCAGCAAGGACAGGGGCTACGAGCAGTACTTC. Translation gives CASSKDRGYEQYF.

This clone was recorded only once. The V gene is TRBV9, the J gene TRBJ2-7, with TRBD1 identical over 7 bases. Trimming took 0 bases from V and 6 from J; bases not matched to a gene: 6. The CDR3 is 14 amino acids. Germline CDR1 and CDR2: SGDLS and YYNGEE. CDR3 coding DNA: TGTGCCAGCAGCGTAGTTCAGGGGGTTCGCGAGCAGTACTTC. Its protein is CASSVVQGVREQYF.

V is TRBV6-1 and J is TRBJ2-7; the match to TRBD1 covers 9 bases. CDR3 size: 15 residues. V lost 5 bases to trimming and J lost 6 bases; unmatched junction nucleotides: 11. The germline gives CDR1 MNHNS, CDR2 SASEGT. CDR3 bases: TGTGCCAGCAGTTTTCCGGGACAGGGTTCTTCCGAGCAGTACTTC. This translates into CASSFPGQGSSEQYF.

This clone has just one count. This chain connects TRBV29-1 to TRBJ1-2; unclear D gene. CDR3 length equals 14 residues. Trimming removed 0 bases from V and 4 bases from J, with 12 bases in between. Germline CDR1 and CDR2: SQVTM and ANQGSEA. CDR3 loop: CSVEESARLYGYTF. The CDR3 DNA reads TGCAGCGTTGAAGAGTCCGCCAGGCTCTATGGCTACACCTTC.

This sequence joins TRBV15 and TRBJ1-1, with 7 bases lining up with TRBD1. Germline loops: CDR1 LNHNV, CDR2 YYDKDF (reference sequence). The junction had 8 bases not matched to a gene; V was cut back by 1 base and J by 0 bases. The CDR3 loop spans 17 amino acids. The DNA for the CDR3 is TGTGCCACCAGCAGAGGTGCAGGACAGGCCTTGAACACTGAAGCTTTCTTT. Encoded protein: CATSRGAGQALNTEAFF.

V is TRBV27 and J is TRBJ1-5, with a tentative D call TRBD1 (6 bases). V shed 2 bases and J shed 7 bases, with 15 bases lying between them. Germline V gene sequence: CDR1 MNHEY, CDR2 SMNVEV (reference sequence). The CDR3 runs 15 residues. CDR3 protein: CASSLRAGAGQPQHF. In DNA, the CDR3 is TGTGCCAGCAGTTTACGTGCAGGGGCGGGCCAGCCCCAGCATTTT.

The CDR3 protein is CASSISGTGESNQPQHF. In nucleotides, the CDR3 is TGTGCCAGTAGTATATCCGGGACAGGGGAGAGCAATCAGCCCCAGCATTTT. The chain employs TRBV19 and TRBJ1-5; the match to TRBD1 covers 10 bases. V lost 2 bases to trimming and J lost 1 base; unmatched junction nucleotides: 5. The length of the CDR3 is 17 residues. Germline CDR1 LNHDA, CDR2 SQIVND (reference sequence).

The chain links TRBV6-5 to TRBJ2-7; a possible D gene is TRBD1 (6 bases). Trimming took 5 bases from V and 5 from J, leaving 16 bases between them. This CDR3 is 14 amino acids long. Germline-derived CDR1 and CDR2 are MNHEY and SVGAGI. The CDR3 nucleotides are TGTGCCAGCAGTCCCCGGGACAAAGGGCACGAGCAGTACTTC. As protein: CASSPRDKGHEQYF.

This clone has a single count. The chain combines TRBV4-2 with TRBJ2-2, with 7 bases fitting TRBD1. The V gene end was trimmed by 4 bases and the J gene end by 6 bases; junction bases not matched to a gene: 8. Germline V gene sequence: CDR1 LGHNA, CDR2 YNFKEQ. CDR3 length equals 15 residues. The CDR3 DNA follows: TGTGCCAGCAGCCCGACCCAAGACAGGGCCGGGGAGCTGTTTTTT. Translating gives CASSPTQDRAGELFF.

J is TRBJ2-2 and V is TRBV4-1; the D is unclear. The CDR3 sequence is 13 residues long. V shed 0 bases and J shed 6 bases, with 5 bases lying between them. In germline, CDR1 is MGHRA, CDR2 YSYEKL. Here the CDR3 reads CASSQDFAGELFF. CDR3 DNA sequence: TGCGCCAGCAGCCAAGATTTCGCCGGGGAGCTGTTTTTT.

This clone came up a few times. The V gene is TRBV11-2, the J gene TRBJ1-6; tentative D call: TRBD1 (6 bases). The CDR3 runs to 16 residues. Germline V CDR1 and CDR2: SGHAT, FQNNGV. The V end lost 2 bases, the J end lost 10 bases, and 18 bases lay between the germline ends. The CDR3, as DNA: TGTGCCAGCAGCTTAAGGGGTAGCGGGGGCGGGTCACCCCTCCACTTT. Protein: CASSLRGSGGGSPLHF.